The sequence of this T cell receptor beta chain was determined in a study of T cell responses to AZD1222 COVID-19 vaccine. Regarding this clone: The target antigen is unknown.

Study-wide points: Vaccine-associated CD4 TCRs ranged over spike, dominating at 160-218 and 743-854. Most donors were white British and more were female, and clonal diversity was possibly underestimated. Spike-specific TCR breadth and depth were elevated following two AZD1222 doses.

CDR3 length: 13 amino acids. V dropped 8 bases and J dropped 4 bases, with 14 bases sitting between them. Germline-derived CDR1 and CDR2 are SNHLY and FYNNEI. Only in-frame clones appear in the TCRdb table, and some are missing; sequencing was by immunoSEQ multiplex PCR. The table records more than 95,000 clones, 93% of them present only once. The V call is TRBV2, the J call TRBJ1-1, with a possible D match to TRBD1 (5 bases). The sequence came from an adult in good health. The source was peripheral blood, collected on day 0 of AZD1222 vaccination. This CDR3 reads CASVAGPTTEAFF. Here the CDR3 DNA reads TGTGCCAGCGTGGCAGGGCCCACCACTGAAGCTTTCTTT.